This T cell receptor (beta chain) was recovered during a study of cytomegalovirus exposure and HLA in healthy donors. General study results and limits: Donors were assumed by presence/absence analyses to have roughly uniform sequencing depth. Reports described diagnosis of cytomegalovirus status by the classifier as highly specific and sensitive.

The CDR3 loop spans 14 amino acids. Germline values: CDR1 MNHEY, CDR2 SMNVEV (reference sequence). V lost 2 bases and J 0 bases, leaving 5 bases between the germline ends. On this clone: Its cognate antigen is unknown.

This PCR relied on a set of 60 Vbeta primers and 13 Jbeta primers. Data came from immunoSEQ multiplex PCR; TCRdb stores just in-frame clones and leaves some out. Here the sample table reports 34,000 or so clones. These donors counted as nominally healthy when sampled, but unrecorded immune exposures were likely. The chain combines TRBV27 with TRBJ1-5, with D unclear. This TCR was recovered from a female donor in good health and CMV-seronegative. Sequencing input: PBMCs. The CDR3 loop is CASSLVYSNQPQHF. The CDR3 bases are TGTGCCAGCAGTTTAGTATATAGCAATCAGCCCCAGCATTTT.